This T cell receptor (beta chain) was sequenced in a study of blood T cell repertoires in COVID-19 (dated by TCRdb to the early 2020s). Regarding the research as a whole: Samples from collaborators originated in the United States, Italy and Spain and spanned both the acute and convalescent phases of COVID-19. The prospective study material was composed of cDNA or gDNA derived from T cells, B-cell-depleted T cells, or PBMCs. The dataset comprised deeply sampled blood TCRbeta repertoires from subjects exposed to, actively infected with, or recovered from COVID-19. A de-identified subject ID, COVID-19 status, age in years and sex were almost always included in the sample metadata. Where available, HLA class I and class II types were taken from metadata supplied by the sample provider and were not determined by assay-based typing. The repertoires were released in a freely available public database meant as a resource for research on the immune response to SARS-CoV-2. Samples came from the ongoing ImmuneRACE study (first 160 participants) plus 1,254 subjects from 6 global collaborators.

Findings and caveats that apply to the study as a whole: The amount of clinical and demographic metadata varied by source and participant and was provided uncurated.

Comment on this clone: Its antigen specificity is not known. No much larger clone exists at a distance of one base, and base qualities are not known.

Each collaborating institution followed its own protocols to collect whole blood in K2EDTA tubes. For TCRbeta analysis, collaborator samples were shipped as frozen whole blood, as isolated PBMCs, or as DNA extracted from either sample type. TCRbeta CDR3 regions were amplified from genomic DNA using the immunoSEQ Assay, a bias-controlled multiplex PCR. The authors' analysis ran thus. Nucleated cell counts per sample were estimated from amplification of reference gene primers within the assay. To quantify the absolute abundance of each unique TCRbeta CDR3 rearrangement, sequence reads were collapsed and filtered. For each sample, productive Simpson clonality was calculated by taking the square root of Simpson's diversity index across productive rearrangements. TCRdb retrieved this table from immuneACCESS and kept in-frame rearrangements only. Not all clones are present; in checked studies, unresolved V genes account for under half, and no reason is known for the remainder. The V and J calls and clone size come from that table; D and trimming were worked out from the DNA. A total of about 83,000 clones appear in this sample, around 84% of them only once. The top ten clonotypes cover 22% of the sample.

The sequenced sample consisted of peripheral blood. The TCR sequence derives from a woman of 80 years or more in a cohort sampled during active or convalescent COVID-19.

In nucleotides, the sequence is TGTGCCAGTAGTATTTTTGCTAGCGGGAGTACGGATACGCAGTATTTT. It specifies CASSIFASGSTDTQYF. Recombination connected TRBV19 to TRBJ2-3, and 10 junction bases match TRBD2. CDR1 LNHDA and CDR2 SQIVND were looked up in the germline V gene (reference sequence). V is cut back by 3 bases and J by 6 bases, with 9 bases in the junction unmatched. The CDR3 runs 16 residues from the cysteine to the phenylalanine. Just CDR3 DNA is preserved here, 48 bases in frame from base 1.